This T cell receptor beta chain was found in a study of blood T cell repertoires in COVID-19. TCRdb keeps only in-frame clones here, not all; method: immunoSEQ multiplex PCR. The data hold about 82,000 clones, with roughly three quarters observed a single time. The CDR3 contains 15 residues. V lost 6 bases and J lost 4; bases outside the gene matches: 9. The V gene's germline CDR1 is MNHNY and CDR2 SVGAGI (reference sequence). This clonotype originated in a man between 60 and 75 years old with COVID-19, enrolled during active disease. This chain connects TRBV6-6 to TRBJ2-7; TRBD1 matches at 10 bases. The sequenced sample was peripheral blood. CDR3 in amino acids: CASSPTRDRGYEQYF. The CDR3 DNA sequence: TGTGCCAGCAGCCCCACAAGGGACAGGGGTTACGAGCAGTACTTC.